This T cell receptor (beta chain) was identified in a study of cytomegalovirus exposure and HLA in healthy donors. Study findings and constraints: A later analysis revealed that TCR association rates differed between HLA loci, peaking at DRB1 and bottoming out at HLA-C.

Primers: 60 Vbeta forward and 13 Jbeta reverse. The data were produced by immunoSEQ multiplex PCR, yet TCRdb's version contains in-frame clones alone and is incomplete. The sample holds 95,000 to 150,000 clones, 60% to 80% seen once. With respect to this clone: Its antigen is still unknown.

Donors were nominally healthy when sampled, though unrecorded immune exposures were likely. The CDR3 has 19 amino acids. V was trimmed by 3 bases and J by 0 bases, leaving 21 bases between them. The germline V gene encodes CDR1 SGDLS and CDR2 YYNGEE. The genes are TRBV9 and TRBJ2-2; D is perhaps TRBD1 (6 bases). Sequencing was carried out using PBMCs. The receptor comes from a woman aged 45-65 years in good health and CMV-seronegative. The CDR3 region has the DNA TGTGCCAGCAGCGGCGAGGGACATACTGATCGCGCGAACACCGGGGAGCTGTTTTTT. It translates to CASSGEGHTDRANTGELFF.